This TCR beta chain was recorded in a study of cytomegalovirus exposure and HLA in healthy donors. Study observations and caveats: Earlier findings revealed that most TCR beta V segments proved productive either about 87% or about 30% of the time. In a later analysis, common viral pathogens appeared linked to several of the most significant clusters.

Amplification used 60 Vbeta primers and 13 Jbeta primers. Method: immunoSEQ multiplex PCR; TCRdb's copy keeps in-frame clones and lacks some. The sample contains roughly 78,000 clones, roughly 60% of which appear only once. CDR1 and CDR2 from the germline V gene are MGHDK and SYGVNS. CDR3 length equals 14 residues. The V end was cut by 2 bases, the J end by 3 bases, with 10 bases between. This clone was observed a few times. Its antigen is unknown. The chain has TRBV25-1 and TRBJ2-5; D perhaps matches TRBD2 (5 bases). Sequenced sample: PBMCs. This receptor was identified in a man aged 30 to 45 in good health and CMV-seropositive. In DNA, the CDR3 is TGTGCCAGCAGTGAAGGAGGTAGAGAAGAGACCCAGTACTTC. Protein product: CASSEGGREETQYF.